These T cell receptor beta chains were read from a single sample in a study of T cells after yellow fever vaccination. TCRdb reprocessed the 5' RACE reads via MiXCR and lists one record per CDR3 protein. The sample records roughly 500,000 distinct CDR3 sequences, under 25% being singletons. The sequencing here drew on PBMCs, taken 15 days after the yellow fever booster vaccination. The receptors shown here come from a man aged 25-45 years who received the YFV17D yellow fever vaccine. CDR3s include the opening cysteine and the closing phenylalanine or tryptophan. The D gene is left open where the match is weak. Some rows have no size entry. The others give once, few or many, or a class for an expanded clone.

-	TRBV20-1	TRBJ2-1	-	CSATSQRHEQFF	TGCAGTGCTACCTCCCAGCGGCATGAGCAGTTCTTC
-	TRBV14	TRBJ1-1	few	CASSQVYTEAFF	TGTGCCAGCAGCCAAGTCTACACTGAAGCTTTCTTT
TRBD2	TRBV7-8	TRBJ2-1	few	CASSLSASGRAGSYNEQFF	TGTGCCAGCAGCTTATCCGCTAGCGGGAGGGCGGGATCCTACAATGAGCAGTTCTTC
TRBD2	TRBV29-1	TRBJ2-2	-	CSAGEGLAGPTGELFF	TGCAGCGCCGGAGAGGGACTAGCGGGTCCCACCGGGGAGCTGTTTTTT
TRBD2	TRBV15	TRBJ2-3	-	CATSRAGLAGADTQYF	TGTGCCACCAGCAGAGCCGGACTAGCGGGCGCAGATACGCAGTATTTT
-	TRBV20-1	TRBJ2-1	-	CSARGGHEQFF	TGCAGTGCTAGAGGGGGCCATGAGCAGTTCTTC
-	TRBV7-9	TRBJ2-3	few	CASSPEGSVDTQYF	TGTGCCAGCAGCCCAGAGGGTTCTGTTGACACGCAGTACTTT
TRBD2	TRBV7-3	TRBJ2-2	few	CASSLKASGLQTGELFF	TGTGCCAGCAGCTTGAAGGCTAGCGGGTTACAGACCGGGGAGCTGTTTTTT
-	TRBV12-3/TRBV12-4	TRBJ2-2	few	CASSLGGTRTGELFF	TGTGCCAGCAGTTTGGGTGGGACGAGGACCGGGGAGCTGTTTTTT
-	TRBV29-1	TRBJ2-3	once	CSVGTASTDTQYF	TGCAGCGTTGGGACAGCTAGCACAGATACGCAGTATTTT
-	TRBV7-7	TRBJ1-4	few	CANLWSTNEKLFF	TGTGCCAATCTCTGGTCAACTAATGAAAAACTGTTTTTT
-	TRBV7-6	TRBJ2-5	few	CASSLGGSYQETQYF	TGTGCCAGCAGCTTAGGGGGATCGTACCAAGAGACCCAGTACTTC
TRBD2	TRBV9	TRBJ2-7	few	CASSAKKASGSYEQYF	TGTGCCAGCAGCGCCAAGAAGGCTAGCGGCTCCTACGAGCAGTACTTC
-	TRBV28	TRBJ2-7	few	CASSMTVYEQYF	TGTGCCAGCAGTATGACAGTATACGAGCAGTACTTC
-	TRBV11-2	TRBJ2-7	-	CASSLDQRLITYEQYF	TGTGCCAGCAGCTTAGATCAGAGACTGATAACCTACGAGCAGTACTTC
-	TRBV29-1	TRBJ1-4	few	CSGQTDSEKLFF	TGCAGCGGTCAGACGGACAGTGAAAAACTGTTTTTT
TRBD1	TRBV27	TRBJ2-5	few	CASSRTGGRQTQYF	TGTGCCAGCAGCAGGACAGGGGGCAGGCAGACCCAGTACTTC
TRBD1	TRBV27	TRBJ1-4	few	CASSRRLLSGGNEKLFF	TGTGCCAGCAGTCGCCGACTACTTTCAGGGGGGAATGAAAAACTGTTTTTT